What follows are 4 T cell receptor beta chains derived from one specimen sequenced in a study of early T cells in non-severe SARS-CoV-2 infection. TCRdb reanalysed the 5' RACE reads using MiXCR and keeps one entry per CDR3 protein. Of some 80,000 distinct CDR3 sequences in the sample, approximately 13% were seen once. Source material: whole blood. The source is an adult who was a healthcare worker with PCR-confirmed SARS-CoV-2 infection or an uninfected control (not recorded which).

The rearrangement joins TRBV7-9 to TRBJ1-3, with 7 bases fitting TRBD1. This CDR3 contains 14 residues. The ends lost 5 bases at V and 2 bases at J; junction bases unmatched: 3. Germline CDR1 and CDR2: SEHNR and FQNEAQ (reference sequence). DNA for the CDR3: TGTGCCAGCAGCCTTACAGGGGCTGGAAACACCATATATTTT. This translates into CASSLTGAGNTIYF.

The rearrangement links TRBV12-3 or TRBV12-4 to TRBJ2-3, with D unclear. CDR3 size: 15 residues. V lost 0 bases, J lost 0 bases, and 7 bases lay in between. The CDR3 nucleotides read TGTGCCAGCAGTTTAGCCTGGCCGAGCACAGATACGCAGTATTTT. Its translation: CASSLAWPSTDTQYF.

This clonotype was seen a handful of times. V gene TRBV5-1 combines with J gene TRBJ2-6; D is possibly TRBD1 (5 bases). Germline values: CDR1 SGHRS, CDR2 YFSETQ. Trimming shortened V by 2 bases and J by 0 bases, and 6 bases separated the two germline ends. This CDR3 has 15 residues. In DNA, the CDR3 is TGCGCCAGCAGCTTTCAGGGCTCTGGGGCCAACGTCCTGACTTTC. Protein sequence: CASSFQGSGANVLTF.

This chain links TRBV5-1 with TRBJ1-2; D ambiguous. The germline CDR1 and CDR2 sequences are SGHRS and YFSETQ. Deletions cut 1 base from V and 5 bases from J, with 6 bases between. The CDR3 extends over 12 amino acids. The DNA for the CDR3 is TGCGCCAGCAGCTTGAGTCTTTATGGCTACACCTTC. Protein sequence: CASSLSLYGYTF.